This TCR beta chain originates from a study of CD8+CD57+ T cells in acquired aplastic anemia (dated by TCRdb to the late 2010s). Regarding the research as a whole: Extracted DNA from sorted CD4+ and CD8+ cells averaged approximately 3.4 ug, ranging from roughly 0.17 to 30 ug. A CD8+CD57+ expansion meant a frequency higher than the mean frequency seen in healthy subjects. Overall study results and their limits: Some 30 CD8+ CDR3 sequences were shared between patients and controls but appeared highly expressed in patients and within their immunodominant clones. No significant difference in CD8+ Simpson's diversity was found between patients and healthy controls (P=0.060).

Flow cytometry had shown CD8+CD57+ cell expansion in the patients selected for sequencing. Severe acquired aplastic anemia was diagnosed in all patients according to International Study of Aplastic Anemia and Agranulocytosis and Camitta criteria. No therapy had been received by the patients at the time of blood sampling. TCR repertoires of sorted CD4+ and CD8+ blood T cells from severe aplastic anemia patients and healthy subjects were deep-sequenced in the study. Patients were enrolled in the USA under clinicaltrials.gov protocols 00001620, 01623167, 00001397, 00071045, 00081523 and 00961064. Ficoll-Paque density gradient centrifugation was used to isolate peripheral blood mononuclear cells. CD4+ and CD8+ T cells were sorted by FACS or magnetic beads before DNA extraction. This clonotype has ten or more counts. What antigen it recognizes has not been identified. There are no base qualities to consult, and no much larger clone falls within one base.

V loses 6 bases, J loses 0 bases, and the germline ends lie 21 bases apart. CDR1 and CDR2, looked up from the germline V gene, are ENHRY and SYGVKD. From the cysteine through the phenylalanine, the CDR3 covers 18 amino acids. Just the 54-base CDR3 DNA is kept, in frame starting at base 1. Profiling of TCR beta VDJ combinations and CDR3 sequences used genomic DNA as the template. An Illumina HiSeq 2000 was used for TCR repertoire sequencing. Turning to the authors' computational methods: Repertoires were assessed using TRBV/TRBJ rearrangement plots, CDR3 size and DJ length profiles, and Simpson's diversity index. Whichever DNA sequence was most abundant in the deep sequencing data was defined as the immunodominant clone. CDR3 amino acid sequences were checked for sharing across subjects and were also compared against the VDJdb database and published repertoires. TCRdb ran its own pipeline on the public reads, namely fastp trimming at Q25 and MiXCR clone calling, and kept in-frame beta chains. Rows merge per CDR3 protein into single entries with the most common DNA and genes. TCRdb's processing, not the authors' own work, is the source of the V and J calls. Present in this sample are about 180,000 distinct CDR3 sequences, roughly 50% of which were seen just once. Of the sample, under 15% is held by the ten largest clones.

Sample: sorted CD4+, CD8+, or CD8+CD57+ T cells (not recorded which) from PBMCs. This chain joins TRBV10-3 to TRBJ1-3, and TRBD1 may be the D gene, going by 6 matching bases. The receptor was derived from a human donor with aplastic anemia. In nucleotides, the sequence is TGTGCCATCAGATCCGGGCAGGGGAGGGAAATCTCTGGAAACACCATATATTTT. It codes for CAIRSGQGREISGNTIYF.